The 15 T cell receptor beta chains below all came from one sample that was sequenced in a study of cytomegalovirus exposure and HLA in healthy donors. Vbeta (60) and Jbeta (13) primers were used in the PCR. The assay was immunoSEQ multiplex PCR, and TCRdb's table has in-frame clones only and misses some. The sample table sets out 50,000 to 60,000 clones. What was sequenced was PBMCs. The receptors come from a male donor in good health and CMV-seronegative.

The chain has TRBV5-1 and TRBJ1-1; unclear D gene. Per the germline V gene, CDR1 is SGHRS and CDR2 is YFSETQ. The CDR3 runs 14 residues. The V end lost 0 bases, the J end lost 4 bases, and 10 bases lay between the germline ends. The CDR3 loop is CASSLDTWATEAFF. The CDR3 DNA reads as TGCGCCAGCAGCTTGGATACCTGGGCCACTGAAGCTTTCTTT.

V usage is TRBV28 and J usage is TRBJ1-1; D is unresolved. Trimming removed 3 bases at V and 6 bases at J, with 8 bases between. Germline V gene lookup returns CDR1 MDHEN and CDR2 SYDVKM. The CDR3 length is 12 residues. The CDR3 region has the DNA TGTGCCAGCAGTTTGGGCCTCGCTGAAGCTTTCTTT. It codes for CASSLGLAEAFF.

The chain is built from TRBV2 and TRBJ2-7; D may be TRBD2 (6 bases). Per the germline V gene, CDR1 is SNHLY and CDR2 is FYNNEI. CDR3 length: 16 amino acids. V was trimmed by 2 bases and J by 2 bases, leaving 16 bases between them. The CDR3 loop is CASSERGGVSAYEQYF. CDR3 coding DNA: TGTGCCAGCAGTGAAAGGGGCGGGGTTAGCGCCTACGAGCAGTACTTC.

V usage is TRBV6-6 and J usage is TRBJ2-7, with TRBD2 identical over 9 bases. Losses at the gene ends were 7 bases for V and 7 bases for J; bases not matched to a gene: 11. The CDR3 runs to 14 residues. Germline assignment: CDR1 MNHNY and CDR2 SVGAGI (reference sequence). The CDR3 protein is CASIEAGGGREQYF. DNA of the CDR3: TGTGCCAGCATAGAAGCGGGAGGAGGAAGGGAGCAGTACTTC.

This rearrangement joins TRBV5-6 to TRBJ1-6; no definite D call. The CDR3 has 17 amino acids. V dropped 4 bases and J dropped 6 bases, with 20 bases sitting between them. CDR1 and CDR2 from the germline V gene are SGHDT and YYEEEE. Here the CDR3 DNA reads TGTGCCAGCAGCGTGCTGGAGGGCCGTACTGCTAATTCACCCCTCCACTTT. Protein: CASSVLEGRTANSPLHF.

The chain couples TRBV19 to TRBJ2-3; 7 bases map to TRBD2. Trimming took 6 bases from V and 2 from J; bases not matched to a gene: 8. The CDR3 runs to 15 residues. CDR1 LNHDA and CDR2 SQIVND come from the germline V gene (reference sequence). CDR3 protein: CASRAAGVDTDTQYF. The CDR3 nucleotides read TGTGCCAGTAGGGCCGCGGGAGTGGACACAGATACGCAGTATTTT.

V and J are TRBV6-6 and TRBJ2-7; maybe TRBD1 (6 bases). The CDR3 has 16 amino acids. Trimming cost V 7 bases and J 6 bases, with 25 bases left between them. Looked up from germline, CDR1 is MNHNY and CDR2 is SVGAGI (reference sequence). The CDR3 DNA follows: TGTGCCAGCATCCAGGGGTCAGAAAGGAATCCACGCGAGCAGTACTTC. It specifies CASIQGSERNPREQYF.

This chain links TRBV7-2 with TRBJ1-1, with 8 bases identical to TRBD1. CDR1 is SGHTA and CDR2 is FQGNSA in the germline V gene. The length of the CDR3 is 12 residues. After removal of 5 bases from V and 7 bases from J, the junction contained 3 bases not matched to a gene. The CDR3 DNA reads TGTGCCAGCAGCCAGACAGGGGATGAAGCTTTCTTT. Amino acid sequence: CASSQTGDEAFF.

V gene TRBV13 combines with J gene TRBJ2-1; 10 bases map to TRBD1. This CDR3 has 15 amino acids. V lost 4 bases, J lost 5 bases, and 5 bases stayed unmatched. Germline CDR1 and CDR2: PRHDT and FYEKMQ (reference sequence). The CDR3 bases are TGTGCCAGCAGCTCCCGGGACAGGGGCCACAATGAGCAGTTCTTC. This gives the protein CASSSRDRGHNEQFF.

Of note for this clone: An end of the junction does not agree with germline; a read error may underlie this. The V gene is TRBV7-9, the J gene TRBJ2-1; D remains ambiguous. The CDR3 is 11 residues long. Germline lookup yields CDR1 SEHNR and CDR2 FQNEAQ (reference sequence). CDR3 protein: CARSFRAEQFF. The CDR3, as DNA: TGTGCCAGAAGCTTCCGCGCTGAGCAGTTCTTC.

The V call is TRBV28, the J call TRBJ1-6; tentatively, D is TRBD1 (5 bases). V was trimmed by 1 base and J by 5 bases, leaving 12 bases between them. The CDR3 consists of 16 residues. Germline CDR1 MDHEN, CDR2 SYDVKM. The CDR3 is CASSLSPGFDNSPLHF. The DNA of the CDR3 is TGTGCCAGCAGTTTATCCCCAGGGTTCGATAATTCACCCCTCCACTTT.

The V call is TRBV4-1, the J call TRBJ2-6; 9 nucleotides align to TRBD2. The CDR3 has 18 residues. From germline, CDR1 is MGHRA and CDR2 YSYEKL. V trimming: 1 base; J trimming: 1 base; junction bases outside the gene matches: 5. CDR3 loop: CASSQAHAGGSGANVLTF. The DNA of the CDR3 is TGCGCCAGCAGCCAAGCGCATGCGGGGGGGTCTGGGGCCAACGTCCTGACTTTC.

The rearrangement links TRBV6-5 to TRBJ2-7; TRBD2 is a possible D gene (5 bases). V was pared by 8 bases and J by 2 bases, with 16 bases between. The germline V gene encodes CDR1 MNHEY and CDR2 SVGAGI. The CDR3 consists of 14 residues. CDR3 loop: CASSWASSAYEQYF. Written as DNA, the CDR3 is TGTGCCAGCTCATGGGCTAGCAGCGCCTACGAGCAGTACTTC.

The chain links TRBV10-3 to TRBJ2-7; 9 bases line up with TRBD1. This CDR3 spans 14 amino acids. The V segment lost 5 bases and the J segment 6 bases; nucleotides outside the gene matches: 8. Germline assignment: CDR1 ENHRY and CDR2 SYGVKD. CDR3 in amino acids: CAISNRTGDTEQYF. CDR3 DNA sequence: TGTGCCATCAGTAACCGGACAGGGGATACCGAGCAGTACTTC.

V gene TRBV7-9 combines with J gene TRBJ2-1, with TRBD1 as a possible D gene (6 bases). Germline CDR1 is SEHNR and CDR2 is FQNEAQ (reference sequence). V was cut by 1 base and J by 8 bases, with 18 bases left in between. The CDR3 extends over 16 amino acids. The CDR3 sequence is CASSLGPGKGEDEQFF. The DNA for the CDR3 is TGTGCCAGCAGCTTAGGGCCGGGAAAGGGGGAAGATGAGCAGTTCTTC.